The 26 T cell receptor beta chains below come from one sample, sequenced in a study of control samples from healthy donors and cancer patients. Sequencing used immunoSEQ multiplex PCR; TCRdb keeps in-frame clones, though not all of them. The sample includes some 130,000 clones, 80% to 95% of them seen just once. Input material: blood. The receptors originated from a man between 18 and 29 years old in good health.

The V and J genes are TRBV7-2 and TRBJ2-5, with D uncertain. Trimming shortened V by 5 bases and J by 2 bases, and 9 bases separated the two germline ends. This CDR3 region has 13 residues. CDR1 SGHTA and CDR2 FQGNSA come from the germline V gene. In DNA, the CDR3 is TGTGCCAGCAGCCTTAGGCAACAAGAGACCCAGTACTTC. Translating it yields CASSLRQQETQYF.

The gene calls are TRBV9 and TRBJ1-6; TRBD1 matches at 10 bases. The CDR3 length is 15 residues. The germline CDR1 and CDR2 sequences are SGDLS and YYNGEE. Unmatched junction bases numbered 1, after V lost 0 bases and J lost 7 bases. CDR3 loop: CASSVEGQGNSPLHF. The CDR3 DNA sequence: TGTGCCAGCAGCGTAGAGGGACAGGGGAATTCACCCCTCCACTTT.

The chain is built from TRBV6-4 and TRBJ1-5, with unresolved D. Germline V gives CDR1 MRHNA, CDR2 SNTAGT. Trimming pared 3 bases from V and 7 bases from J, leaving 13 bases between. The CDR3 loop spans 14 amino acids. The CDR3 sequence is CASSDTGFGQPQHF. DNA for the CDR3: TGTGCCAGCAGTGATACTGGGTTTGGCCAGCCCCAGCATTTT.

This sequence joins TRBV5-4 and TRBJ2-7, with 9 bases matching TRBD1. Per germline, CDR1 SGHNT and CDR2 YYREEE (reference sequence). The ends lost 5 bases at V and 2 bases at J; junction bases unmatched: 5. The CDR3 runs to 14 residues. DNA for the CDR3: TGTGCCAGCAGTCCAACAGGGGGCGCCTACGAGCAGTACTTC. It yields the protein CASSPTGGAYEQYF.

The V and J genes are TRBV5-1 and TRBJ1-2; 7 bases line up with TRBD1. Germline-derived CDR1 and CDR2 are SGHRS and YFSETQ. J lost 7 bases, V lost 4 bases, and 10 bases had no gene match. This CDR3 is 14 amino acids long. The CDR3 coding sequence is TGCGCCAGCAGCGAGGGGACAGCTGGGGGTGGCTACACCTTC. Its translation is CASSEGTAGGGYTF.

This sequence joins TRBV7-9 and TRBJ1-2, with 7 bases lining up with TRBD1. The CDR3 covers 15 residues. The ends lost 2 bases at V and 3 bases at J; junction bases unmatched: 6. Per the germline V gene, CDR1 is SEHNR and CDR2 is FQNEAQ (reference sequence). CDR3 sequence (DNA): TGTGCCAGCAGCTTATTTCGGGACAGAGACTATGGCTACACCTTC. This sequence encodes CASSLFRDRDYGYTF.

Here the CDR3 DNA reads TGTGCCAGCAGTTTCGACAATGAGCAGTTCTTC. Its translation is CASSFDNEQFF. J is TRBJ2-1 and V is TRBV12-3 or TRBV12-4; D unresolved. This CDR3 has 11 amino acids. The V gene lost 3 bases and the J gene lost 5 bases, with 2 bases spanning the gap.

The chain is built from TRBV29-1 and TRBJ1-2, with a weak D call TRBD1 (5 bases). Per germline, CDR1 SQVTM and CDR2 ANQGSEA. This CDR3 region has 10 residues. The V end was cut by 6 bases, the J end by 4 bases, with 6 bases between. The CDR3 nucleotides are TGCAGCGTCGACAGCTATGGCTACACCTTC. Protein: CSVDSYGYTF.

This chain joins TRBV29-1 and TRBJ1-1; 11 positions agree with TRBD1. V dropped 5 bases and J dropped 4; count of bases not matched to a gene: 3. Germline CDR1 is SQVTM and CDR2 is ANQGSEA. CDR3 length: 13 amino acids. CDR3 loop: CSVPGQGVTEAFF. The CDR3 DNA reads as TGCAGCGTTCCGGGACAGGGGGTCACTGAAGCTTTCTTT.

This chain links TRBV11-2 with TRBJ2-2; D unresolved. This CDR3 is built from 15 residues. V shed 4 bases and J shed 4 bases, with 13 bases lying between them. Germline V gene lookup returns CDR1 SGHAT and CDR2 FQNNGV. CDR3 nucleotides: TGTGCCAGCAGCTCCGCCTCCGTGCCCACCGGGGAGCTGTTTTTT. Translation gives CASSSASVPTGELFF.

The CDR3 bases are TGTGCCAGCAGCTTAAGGGTTAACTATGGCTACACCTTC. This gives the protein CASSLRVNYGYTF. J is TRBJ1-2 and V is TRBV7-2, with D hard to call. The CDR3 extends over 13 amino acids. Between the trimmed V and J ends, which lost 2 bases and 1 base, there was a span of 5 bases. From germline, CDR1 is SGHTA and CDR2 FQGNSA.

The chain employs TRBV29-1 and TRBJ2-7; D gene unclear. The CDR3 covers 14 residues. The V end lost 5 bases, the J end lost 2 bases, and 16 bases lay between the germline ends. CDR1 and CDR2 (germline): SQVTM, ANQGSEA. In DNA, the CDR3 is TGCAGCGTTCCAGATAACCTGCCTGCCTACGAGCAGTACTTC. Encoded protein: CSVPDNLPAYEQYF.

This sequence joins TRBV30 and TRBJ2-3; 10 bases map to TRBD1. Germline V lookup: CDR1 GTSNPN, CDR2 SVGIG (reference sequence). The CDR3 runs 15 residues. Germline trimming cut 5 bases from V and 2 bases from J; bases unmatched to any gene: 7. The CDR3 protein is CAWFLGTGDTDTQYF. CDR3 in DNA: TGTGCCTGGTTCCTAGGGACAGGGGACACAGATACGCAGTATTTT.

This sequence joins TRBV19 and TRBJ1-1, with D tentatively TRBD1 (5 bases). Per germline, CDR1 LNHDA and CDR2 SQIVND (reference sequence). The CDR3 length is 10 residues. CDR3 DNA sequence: TGTGCGGCAGGGAGGACTGAAGCTTTCTTT. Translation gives CAAGRTEAFF. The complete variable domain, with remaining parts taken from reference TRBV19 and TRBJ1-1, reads DGGITQSPKYLFRKEGQNVTLSCEQNLNHDAMYWYRQDPGQGLRLIYYSQIVNDFQKGDIAEGYSVSREKKESFPLTVTSAQKNPTAFYLCAAGRTEAFFGQGTRLTVV.

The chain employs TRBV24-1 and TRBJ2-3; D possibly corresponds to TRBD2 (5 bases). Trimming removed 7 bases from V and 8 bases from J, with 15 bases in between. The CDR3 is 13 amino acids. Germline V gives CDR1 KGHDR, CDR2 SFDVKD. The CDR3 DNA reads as TGTGCCACCAGCCTCGACCCGGCGGGTACGCAGTATTTT. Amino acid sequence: CATSLDPAGTQYF.

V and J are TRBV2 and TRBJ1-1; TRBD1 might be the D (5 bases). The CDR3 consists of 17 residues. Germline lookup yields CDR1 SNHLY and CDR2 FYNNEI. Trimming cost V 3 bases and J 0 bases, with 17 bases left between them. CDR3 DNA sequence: TGTGCCAGCAGTGATTGGGCGGGGACCAGATTGAACACTGAAGCTTTCTTT. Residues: CASSDWAGTRLNTEAFF.

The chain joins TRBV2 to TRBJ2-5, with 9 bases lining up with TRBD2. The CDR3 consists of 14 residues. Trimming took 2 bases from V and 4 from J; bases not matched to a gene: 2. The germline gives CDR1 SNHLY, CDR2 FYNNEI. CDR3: CASSETRGGETQYF. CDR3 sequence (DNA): TGTGCCAGCAGTGAAACGCGGGGGGGAGAGACCCAGTACTTC. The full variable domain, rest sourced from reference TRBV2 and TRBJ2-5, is EPEVTQTPSHQVTQMGQEVILRCVPISNHLYFYWYRQILGQKVEFLVSFYNNEISEKSEIFDDQFSVERPDGSNFTLKIRSTKLEDSAMYFCASSETRGGETQYFGPGTRLLVL.

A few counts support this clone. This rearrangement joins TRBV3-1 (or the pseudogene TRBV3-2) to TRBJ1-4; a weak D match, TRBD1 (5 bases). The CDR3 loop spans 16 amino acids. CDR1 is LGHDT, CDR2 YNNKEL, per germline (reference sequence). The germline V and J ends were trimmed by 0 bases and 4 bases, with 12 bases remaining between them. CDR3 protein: CASSQEMGLLNEKLFF. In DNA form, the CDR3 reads TGTGCCAGCAGCCAAGAGATGGGACTGCTTAATGAAAAACTGTTTTTT.

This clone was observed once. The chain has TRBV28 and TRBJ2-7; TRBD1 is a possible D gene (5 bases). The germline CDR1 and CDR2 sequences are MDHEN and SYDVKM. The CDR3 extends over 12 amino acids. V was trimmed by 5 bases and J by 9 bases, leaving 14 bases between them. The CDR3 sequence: CASSRDSLVQYF. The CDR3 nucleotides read TGTGCCAGCAGTAGAGACAGTTTGGTGCAGTACTTC.

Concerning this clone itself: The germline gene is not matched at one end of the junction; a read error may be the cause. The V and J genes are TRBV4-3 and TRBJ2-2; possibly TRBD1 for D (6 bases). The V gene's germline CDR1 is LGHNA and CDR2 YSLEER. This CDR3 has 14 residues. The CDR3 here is CTSSQGHTTGELFF. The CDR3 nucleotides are TGCACCAGCAGCCAGGGACACACCACCGGGGAGCTGTTTTTT.

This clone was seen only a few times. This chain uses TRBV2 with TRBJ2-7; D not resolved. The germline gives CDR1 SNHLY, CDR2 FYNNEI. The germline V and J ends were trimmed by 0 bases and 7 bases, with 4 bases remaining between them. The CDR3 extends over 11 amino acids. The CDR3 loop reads CASSEAWEQYV. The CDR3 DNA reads TGTGCCAGCAGTGAAGCTTGGGAGCAGTACGTC.

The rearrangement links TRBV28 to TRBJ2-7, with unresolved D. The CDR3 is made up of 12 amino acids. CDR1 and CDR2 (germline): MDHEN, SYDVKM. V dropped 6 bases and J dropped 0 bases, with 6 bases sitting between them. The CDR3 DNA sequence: TGTGCCAGCAGCTGGAGCTCCTACGAGCAGTACTTC. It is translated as CASSWSSYEQYF.

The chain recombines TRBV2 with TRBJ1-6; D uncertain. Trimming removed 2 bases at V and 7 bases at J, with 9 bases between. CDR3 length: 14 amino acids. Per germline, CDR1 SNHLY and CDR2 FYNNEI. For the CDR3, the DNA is TGTGCCAGCAGTGAAAGGCAGGAGAATTCACCCCTCCACTTT. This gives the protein CASSERQENSPLHF. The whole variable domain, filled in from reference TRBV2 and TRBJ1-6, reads EPEVTQTPSHQVTQMGQEVILRCVPISNHLYFYWYRQILGQKVEFLVSFYNNEISEKSEIFDDQFSVERPDGSNFTLKIRSTKLEDSAMYFCASSERQENSPLHFGNGTRLTVT.

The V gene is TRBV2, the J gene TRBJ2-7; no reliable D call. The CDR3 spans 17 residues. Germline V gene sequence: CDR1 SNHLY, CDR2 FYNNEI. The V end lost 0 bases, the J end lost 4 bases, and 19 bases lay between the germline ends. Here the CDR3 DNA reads TGTGCCAGCAGTGAAGCAGGGAATAGGACCCCCGGGTACGAGCAGTACTTC. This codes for CASSEAGNRTPGYEQYF.

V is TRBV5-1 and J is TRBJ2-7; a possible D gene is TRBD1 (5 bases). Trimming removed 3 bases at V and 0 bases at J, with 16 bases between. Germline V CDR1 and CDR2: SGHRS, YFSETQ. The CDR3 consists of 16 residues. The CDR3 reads CASSSTTGISSYEQYF. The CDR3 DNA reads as TGCGCCAGCAGCTCAACAACAGGAATCAGCTCCTACGAGCAGTACTTC.

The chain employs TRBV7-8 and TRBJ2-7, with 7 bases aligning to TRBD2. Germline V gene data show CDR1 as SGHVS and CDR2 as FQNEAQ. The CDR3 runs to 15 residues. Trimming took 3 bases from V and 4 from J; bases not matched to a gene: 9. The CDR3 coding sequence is TGTGCCAGCAGCTTTGCGACTAGCCGACCTTACGAGCAGTACGTC. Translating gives CASSFATSRPYEQYV.